This TCR beta chain originates from a study of blood T cell repertoires in COVID-19. Overall study: Samples representing acute and convalescent COVID-19 were sourced from the United States, Italy and Spain.

The authors' processing: Amplification of reference gene primers was used by the study to estimate nucleated cell counts. Assay used: immunoSEQ multiplex PCR; TCRdb lists only in-frame clones, some missing. D and trimming were read from the DNA, whereas the V and J calls and clone size are those reported in that table. The table lists about 400,000 clones, more than 85% of them singletons. Germline-derived CDR1 and CDR2 are ENHRY and SYGVKD. CDR3 size: 13 residues. Trimming took 10 bases from V and 3 from J; bases not matched to a gene: 7. Material for sequencing was peripheral blood. The rearrangement links TRBV10-3 to TRBJ1-1; 8 bases align to TRBD1. This clonotype was obtained from a human donor in a cohort sampled during active COVID-19. The DNA of the CDR3 is TGTGCCAGCGGGCAGGGGGCGGACACTGAAGCTTTCTTT. This codes for CASGQGADTEAFF.